The clone carrying this T cell receptor beta chain has just one count. No antigen is known for it. The CDR3 has 13 amino acids. With 7 bases removed from V and 5 bases from J, the gap between germline ends came to 14 bases. The record originates from a study of T cells in Graves' hyperthyroidism and ophthalmopathy. Findings and limits, study-wide: The majority of expanded thyroid clonotypes above 0.001 also appeared in blood.

The CDR3 regions of TCR beta were amplified from RNA transcripts. Researchers ran a first-round RT-PCR on the TCR CDR3 using the HTBI primer set. TCRdb analysed the multiplex PCR reads with MiXCR anew, one entry per CDR3 protein. The profile shows approximately 520,000 distinct CDR3 sequences, approximately 25% of them singletons. For the diagnoses, clinical symptoms, serum thyroxine and TRAb, thyroid ultrasound and orbital computed tomography were used. The V gene is TRBV12-3 or TRBV12-4, the J gene TRBJ1-2; D gene uncertain. Sequenced input: blood. This receptor was taken from a woman in her twenties or thirties with Graves' ophthalmopathy. The CDR3 nucleotides read TGTGCCAGCAAACCACAGAGATCTTATGGCTACACCTTC. Residues: CASKPQRSYGYTF.